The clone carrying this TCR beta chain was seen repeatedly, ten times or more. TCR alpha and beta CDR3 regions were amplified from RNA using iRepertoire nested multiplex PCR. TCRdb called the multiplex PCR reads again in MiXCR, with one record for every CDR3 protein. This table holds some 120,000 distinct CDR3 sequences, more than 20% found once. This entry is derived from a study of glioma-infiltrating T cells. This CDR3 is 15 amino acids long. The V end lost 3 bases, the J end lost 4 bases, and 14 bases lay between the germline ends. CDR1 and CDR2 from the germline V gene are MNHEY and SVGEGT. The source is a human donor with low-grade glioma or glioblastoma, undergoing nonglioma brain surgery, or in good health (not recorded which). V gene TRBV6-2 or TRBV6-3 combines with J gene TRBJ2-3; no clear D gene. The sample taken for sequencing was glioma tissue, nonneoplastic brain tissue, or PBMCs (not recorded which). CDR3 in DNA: TGTGCCAGCAGTTATGACTTCCGGTTTTCAGATACGCAGTATTTT. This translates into CASSYDFRFSDTQYF.